Below, one T cell receptor beta chain is given with its context. The entry originates in a study of blood T cell repertoires in COVID-19. The overall study: Specimens from acute and convalescent COVID-19 originated in the United States, Italy and Spain. T cells, B-cell-depleted T cells, or PBMCs provided the cDNA or gDNA that served as material.

Method: immunoSEQ multiplex PCR; TCRdb's copy keeps in-frame clones and lacks some. The sample includes around 180,000 clones, about 86% of them seen just once. This receptor was taken from a man in his 70s with active or convalescent COVID-19. Sequences were obtained from peripheral blood.

For the CDR3, the DNA is TGTGCCAGCAGCCCCGGGGGCTACGAGCAGTACTTC. This translates into CASSPGGYEQYF. The V gene is TRBV7-2, the J gene TRBJ2-7, with D possibly being TRBD2 (6 bases). Per the germline V gene, CDR1 is SGHTA and CDR2 is FQGNSA. V was shortened by 5 bases and J by 3 bases, with 8 bases between the two germline ends. This CDR3 has 12 amino acids. Full variable domain (outside the CDR3, taken from reference TRBV7-2 and TRBJ2-7): GAGVSQSPSNKVTEKGKDVELRCDPISGHTALYWYRQSLGQGLEFLIYFQGNSAPDKSGLPSDRFSAERTGGSVSTLTIQRTQQEDSAVYLCASSPGGYEQYFGPGTRLTVT.